Listed below are T cell receptor beta chains from one sample, sequenced in a study of blood T cells in healthy people across ages. One entry per CDR3 protein, called by TCRdb with MiXCR from the 5' RACE reads. Of 910,000 or so distinct CDR3 sequences detected, roughly 50% appear once; the ten largest clones hold roughly a fifth. The sequenced material came from blood. Receptors were obtained from a woman aged 55-75 years in good health. The CDR3 runs from the conserved cysteine through the conserved F or W. Fields, in order: clone size, J gene, D gene, V gene, CDR3 DNA, CDR3 protein. A D gene is named only where the DNA matches it firmly. Rows give clone size only sometimes, using once, few, many, or a class for an expanded clone.

once	TRBJ2-7	TRBD1	TRBV27	TGTGCCAGCAGTCTTAGGGGGCATCAGACCTACGAGCAGTACTTC	CASSLRGHQTYEQYF
NA	TRBJ2-5	TRBD1	TRBV7-6	TGTGCCAGCAGCTTATTGGGGACAGTATTGGGAGAGACCCAGTACTTC	CASSLLGTVLGETQYF
NA	TRBJ2-3	NA	TRBV2	TGTGCCAGCAGTGACGGTTGGGGTACAGATACGCAGTATTTT	CASSDGWGTDTQYF
NA	TRBJ2-1	NA	TRBV7-8	TGTGCCAGCAGCTTAGGCCCACAGAGCTACAATGAGCAGTTCTTC	CASSLGPQSYNEQFF
NA	TRBJ2-3	TRBD2	TRBV7-2	TGTGCCAGCAGCTTAAAGGCTAGCGGGGGAACAGATACGCAGTATTTT	CASSLKASGGTDTQYF
NA	TRBJ1-1	NA	TRBV6-5	TGTGCCAGCAGTTACTCGGGGTCGAGGGGTTCGTATAAAGCTTTCTTT	CASSYSGSRGSYKAFF
NA	TRBJ1-4	NA	TRBV14	TGTGCCAGCAGCCAAGAACAGGGTACTAATGAAAAACTGTTTTTT	CASSQEQGTNEKLFF
NA	TRBJ2-5	NA	TRBV3-1	TGTGCCAGCAGCCAGAAAGGCACAGAGACCCAGTACTTC	CASSQKGTETQYF
few	TRBJ2-7	TRBD2	TRBV27	TGTGCCAGCAGTCCACCTAGCGGGAGGGGTTTCGAGCAGTACTTC	CASSPPSGRGFEQYF
NA	TRBJ1-4	NA	TRBV2	TGTGCCAGCGAGCGTTACAGGGAAATACTGTTTTTT	CASERYREILFF
NA	TRBJ2-1	TRBD1	TRBV11-1	TGTGCCAGCAGCACGCACGGGACAGGTAGTGAGCAGTTCTTC	CASSTHGTGSEQFF
NA	TRBJ2-7	NA	TRBV12-3/TRBV12-4	TGTGCCAGCAGTCGGAACAGCGGTGAGCAGTACTTC	CASSRNSGEQYF
few	TRBJ1-4	NA	TRBV12-3/TRBV12-4	TGTGCCAGCAGTCAAGCCGGCGGGACTAATGAAAAACTGTTTTTT	CASSQAGGTNEKLFF
NA	TRBJ2-1	NA	TRBV6-6	TGTGCCAGCAGGGGGGGAGTGGAAAACAATGAGCAGTTCTTC	CASRGGVENNEQFF
NA	TRBJ2-5	NA	TRBV29-1	TGCAGCGTTGATAGTGGGGGATGGGCCCAGTACTTC	CSVDSGGWAQYF
few	TRBJ2-7	TRBD1	TRBV6-1	TGTGCCAGCGAACGGGACAGGGCCTCCTACGAGCAGTACTTC	CASERDRASYEQYF
NA	TRBJ2-7	TRBD1	TRBV12-3/TRBV12-4	TGTGCCAGCACCACGGCGGGACAGGCATTTGGAGAGCAGTACTTC	CASTTAGQAFGEQYF
NA	TRBJ2-7	NA	TRBV4-1	TGCGCCAGCAGCCAAGGTAGGACTGGAACCTACGAGCAGTACTTC	CASSQGRTGTYEQYF
NA	TRBJ2-7	NA	TRBV25-1	TGTGCCAGCAGTGAATCGGGTAGCGGAAGTTACGAGCAGTACTTC	CASSESGSGSYEQYF
NA	TRBJ1-5	TRBD1	TRBV12-3/TRBV12-4	TGTGCCAGCAGCAAGGGACAGGCCTTCAATCAGCCCCAGCATTTT	CASSKGQAFNQPQHF
NA	TRBJ2-3	NA	TRBV4-2	TGTGCCAGCAGCCAAGATCTCCCGTATACGCAGTATTTT	CASSQDLPYTQYF
few	TRBJ2-5	NA	TRBV20-1	TGCAGTGCTAGAACTGTACAACGCGTTGAGACCCAGTACTTC	CSARTVQRVETQYF